Shown below are 32 T cell receptor beta chains from a single sample sequenced in a study of T cells in Graves' hyperthyroidism and ophthalmopathy. Regions amplified from RNA transcripts were the TCR beta CDR3 regions. The TCR CDR3 was amplified in a first-round RT-PCR using the HTBI primer set. Using its own MiXCR run on the multiplex PCR reads, TCRdb lists one record per CDR3 protein. This sample yields hundreds of thousands of distinct CDR3 sequences, of which roughly 14% are seen a single time; 13% belongs to the top ten. Sequencing was done on a sample of blood. The receptors stem from a man between 18 and 29 years old with Graves' ophthalmopathy.

This clonotype was seen only a few times. This chain uses TRBV19 with TRBJ2-1, with D maybe TRBD2 (6 bases). Trimming cost V 5 bases and J 3 bases, with 11 bases left between them. Germline CDR1 is LNHDA and CDR2 is SQIVND (reference sequence). The CDR3 is 14 residues long. CDR3 loop: CASSQGGFYNEQFF. The CDR3 DNA reads as TGTGCCAGTAGTCAAGGAGGGTTCTACAATGAGCAGTTCTTC.

Many counts were recorded for this clonotype. This chain connects TRBV24-1 to TRBJ1-4; D unclear. Germline V CDR1 and CDR2: KGHDR, SFDVKD. CDR3 length: 16 amino acids. The germline V and J ends were trimmed by 3 bases and 0 bases, with 10 bases remaining between them. DNA for the CDR3: TGTGCCACCAGTGATAGGACGGACTCAACTAATGAAAAACTGTTTTTT. This codes for CATSDRTDSTNEKLFF.

There are a few counts of this clonotype. The genes are TRBV5-1 and TRBJ2-2, with D maybe TRBD1 (5 bases). The CDR3 spans 16 residues. Germline V gene data show CDR1 as SGHRS and CDR2 as YFSETQ. Trimming left V 0 bases short and J 4 bases short, with 13 bases between. CDR3 amino acids: CASSLALGRGTGELFF. The CDR3 nucleotides read TGCGCCAGCAGCTTGGCCCTCGGAAGGGGCACCGGGGAGCTGTTTTTT. Using reference TRBV5-1 and TRBJ2-2 for the parts outside the CDR3, the full variable domain is KAGVTQTPRYLIKTRGQQVTLSCSPISGHRSVSWYQQTPGQGLQFLFEYFSETQRNKGNFPGRFSGRQFSNSRSEMNVSTLELGDSALYLCASSLALGRGTGELFFGEGSRLTVL.

This clonotype was observed many times. V usage is TRBV9 and J usage is TRBJ2-5; TRBD2 aligns across 9 bases. Germline CDR1 reads SGDLS; CDR2 reads YYNGEE. The CDR3 totals 15 residues. V shed 0 bases, J shed 5 bases, and the junction held 5 bases outside the gene matches. CDR3 protein: CASSVGASGTETQYF. The CDR3 DNA is TGTGCCAGCAGCGTAGGAGCTAGCGGGACCGAGACCCAGTACTTC.

This clonotype was seen at least ten times. The chain combines TRBV6-5 with TRBJ2-7; tentative D call: TRBD2 (7 bases). V was shortened by 0 bases and J by 6 bases, with 15 bases between the two germline ends. From germline, CDR1 is MNHEY and CDR2 SVGAGI. The CDR3 spans 15 residues. CDR3 in amino acids: CASSYSRWRGGEQYF. CDR3 DNA: TGTGCCAGCAGTTACTCGAGGTGGAGGGGGGGCGAGCAGTACTTC.

This clonotype was seen repeatedly, ten times or more. The V and J genes are TRBV13 and TRBJ2-7; the D gene could be TRBD1 or TRBD2 (5 bases each). From germline, CDR1 is PRHDT and CDR2 FYEKMQ (reference sequence). The CDR3 extends over 16 amino acids. Trimming removed 4 bases at V and 0 bases at J, with 16 bases between. CDR3 sequence reads: CASSSRDGPISYEQYF. CDR3 DNA: TGTGCCAGCAGCTCTAGGGACGGACCTATCTCCTACGAGCAGTACTTC.

This clonotype was recorded at least ten times. J is TRBJ2-7 and V is TRBV20-1; TRBD2 aligns across 8 bases. The CDR3 has 14 residues. Germline CDR1 and CDR2: DFQATT and SNEGSKA (reference sequence). V trimming: 3 bases; J trimming: 3 bases; junction bases outside the gene matches: 7. CDR3 nucleotide sequence: TGCAGTGCTAGGGGCCCGACTAGCGACTACGAGCAGTACTTC. It codes for CSARGPTSDYEQYF.

This clonotype has at least ten counts. The chain is built from TRBV5-1 and TRBJ2-7, with 7 positions matching TRBD2. The CDR3 is 15 residues long. The germline gives CDR1 SGHRS, CDR2 YFSETQ. Germline trimming cut 0 bases from V and 2 bases from J; bases unmatched to any gene: 5. CDR3 sequence (DNA): TGCGCCAGCAGCTTGGGCCTAGCGGCTACCTACGAGCAGTACTTC. It yields the protein CASSLGLAATYEQYF.

This clonotype appeared a few times. The V call is TRBV6-1, the J call TRBJ2-1; 15 bases are shared with TRBD2. Germline V gene data show CDR1 as MNHNS and CDR2 as SASEGT. There are 17 residues in the CDR3. V trimming: 3 bases; J trimming: 6 bases; junction bases outside the gene matches: 6. The CDR3 sequence: CASSDSPGLAGGNEQFF. In DNA form, the CDR3 reads TGTGCCAGCAGTGACTCCCCGGGACTAGCGGGAGGCAATGAGCAGTTCTTC.

This clonotype was seen at least ten times. This chain links TRBV6-1 with TRBJ1-6; D is undetermined. This CDR3 has 16 residues. Per germline, CDR1 MNHNS and CDR2 SASEGT. The V end was cut by 4 bases, the J end by 6 bases, with 16 bases between. CDR3 coding DNA: TGTGCCAGCAGTGCGAACCAACTCCAAGCTAATTCACCCCTCCACTTT. Its translation is CASSANQLQANSPLHF.

This clonotype was observed many times. V usage is TRBV12-3 or TRBV12-4 and J usage is TRBJ1-6; D is unclear. CDR3 length equals 12 residues. Between the trimmed V and J ends, which lost 7 bases and 11 bases, there was a span of 12 bases. CDR3 sequence (DNA): TGTGCCAGCACACTGGGATCGGCACCCCTCCACTTT. It codes for CASTLGSAPLHF.

CDR3 loop: CSAHSGSGSDTQYF. In DNA form, the CDR3 reads TGCAGTGCTCATAGCGGGAGTGGATCAGATACGCAGTATTTT. The chain links TRBV20-1 to TRBJ2-3, with 9 positions matching TRBD2. The CDR3 sequence is 14 residues long. Trimming at V came to 5 bases and at J to 4 bases, leaving 7 bases not matched to a gene. Germline CDR1 DFQATT, CDR2 SNEGSKA (reference sequence).

The genes are TRBV20-1 and TRBJ1-5; D is ambiguous. CDR1 DFQATT and CDR2 SNEGSKA come from the germline V gene (reference sequence). This CDR3 region has 13 residues. Trimming took 5 bases from V and 0 from J, leaving 8 bases between them. Here the CDR3 reads CSAGQTSNQPQHF. CDR3 in DNA: TGCAGTGCTGGGCAAACTAGCAATCAGCCCCAGCATTTT.

This clonotype was seen many times. The chain couples TRBV5-1 to TRBJ2-7; 9 bases agree with TRBD1. CDR1 and CDR2 from the germline V gene are SGHRS and YFSETQ. The V gene end was trimmed by 4 bases and the J gene end by 2 bases; junction bases not matched to a gene: 4. CDR3 length: 14 residues. In nucleotides, the CDR3 is TGCGCCAGCAGCATACGACAGGGGGCCTACGAGCAGTACTTC. Protein product: CASSIRQGAYEQYF.

This clonotype was picked up a small number of times. The chain employs TRBV5-1 and TRBJ2-6; D possibly uses TRBD1 or TRBD2 (6 bases each). Trimming took 7 bases from V and 3 from J, leaving 17 bases between them. The CDR3 loop spans 16 amino acids. The germline V gene encodes CDR1 SGHRS and CDR2 YFSETQ. CDR3 amino acids: CASRRTAGDGANVLTF. CDR3 nucleotide sequence: TGCGCCAGCCGTCGGACAGCGGGTGATGGGGCCAACGTCCTGACTTTC.

This clonotype occurred many times. The chain links TRBV9 to TRBJ1-2; a weak D match, TRBD1 (5 bases). CDR3 length: 14 residues. The V end was cut by 4 bases, the J end by 4 bases, with 14 bases between. The germline gives CDR1 SGDLS, CDR2 YYNGEE. The CDR3 DNA reads TGTGCCAGCAGCAGTGGGACCACCCTCTATGGCTACACCTTC. It is translated as CASSSGTTLYGYTF.

This clonotype was detected many times. The rearrangement joins TRBV6-5 to TRBJ2-5; D possibly corresponds to TRBD2 (6 bases). The germline V gene has CDR1 MNHEY and CDR2 SVGAGI. The CDR3 length is 16 residues. The V end was cut by 4 bases, the J end by 2 bases, with 17 bases between. Here the CDR3 DNA reads TGTGCCAGCAGTTCCCAGGTGGGGCGGGGACAAGAGACCCAGTACTTC. It is translated as CASSSQVGRGQETQYF.

This clonotype was observed many times. V and J are TRBV18 and TRBJ2-3; 7 bases agree with TRBD2. This CDR3 is 16 amino acids long. V trimming: 0 bases; J trimming: 1 base; junction bases outside the gene matches: 4. Germline CDR1 reads KGHSH; CDR2 reads LQKENI. CDR3 nucleotides: TGTGCCAGCTCACCACCGGCAAGCGGGGGCACAGATACGCAGTATTTT. This sequence encodes CASSPPASGGTDTQYF. Full variable domain (rest looked up from reference TRBV18 and TRBJ2-3): NAGVMQNPRHLVRRRGQEARLRCSPMKGHSHVYWYRQLPEEGLKFMVYLQKENIIDESGMPKERFSAEFPKEGPSILRIQQVVRGDSAAYFCASSPPASGGTDTQYFGPGTRLTVL.

V gene TRBV6-5 combines with J gene TRBJ2-4; D is possibly TRBD2 (6 bases). Between the trimmed V and J ends, which lost 2 bases and 2 bases, there was a span of 10 bases. The CDR3 has 15 amino acids. Germline V gene data show CDR1 as MNHEY and CDR2 as SVGAGI. The CDR3 DNA reads as TGTGCCAGCAGTTACCTTAGCGGATCCAAAAACATTCAGTACTTC. Translating it yields CASSYLSGSKNIQYF.

The table lists this clonotype with many counts. This chain joins TRBV18 and TRBJ2-1, with TRBD2 as a possible D gene (5 bases). Trimming pared 3 bases from V and 8 bases from J, leaving 8 bases between. The CDR3 has 12 residues. In germline, CDR1 is KGHSH, CDR2 LQKENI. CDR3 loop: CASSPAGYEQFF. DNA for the CDR3: TGTGCCAGCTCACCGGCGGGTTATGAGCAGTTCTTC.

This clonotype appeared many times. The rearrangement links TRBV10-3 to TRBJ2-5; a weak D match, TRBD1 (6 bases). Trimming removed 3 bases from V and 5 bases from J, with 13 bases in between. CDR3 length equals 14 residues. Per the germline V gene, CDR1 is ENHRY and CDR2 is SYGVKD. The CDR3 nucleotides are TGTGCCATCAGTGACAGGGGAGCGGACGAGACCCAGTACTTC. It translates to CAISDRGADETQYF.

This clonotype was counted many times. V and J are TRBV6-1 and TRBJ2-3; 13 positions match TRBD2. Germline V gene data show CDR1 as MNHNS and CDR2 as SASEGT. The V and J ends lost 5 bases and 3 bases, in that order; junction bases with no gene match: 5. The CDR3 has 16 amino acids. The CDR3 nucleotides are TGTGCCAGCAGTCCCTGGACTAGCGGGGGAACAGATACGCAGTATTTT. The encoded protein is CASSPWTSGGTDTQYF.

The table lists this clonotype with many counts. This chain uses TRBV27 with TRBJ2-3; 7 bases line up with TRBD2. The germline V gene has CDR1 MNHEY and CDR2 SMNVEV (reference sequence). Trimming cost V 3 bases and J 3 bases; bases outside gene matches: 6. The CDR3 loop spans 15 amino acids. The CDR3 DNA reads TGTGCCAGCAGTTTGTGGTTGGGAGGGACAGATACGCAGTATTTT. As protein: CASSLWLGGTDTQYF.

This clonotype turned up a few times. The rearrangement uses TRBV4-1 and TRBJ2-7; D unresolved. The CDR3 extends over 14 amino acids. The germline gives CDR1 MGHRA, CDR2 YSYEKL. V lost 0 bases and J lost 6, with 12 bases in between. The CDR3 loop is CASSQDPAPLEQYF. CDR3 in DNA: TGCGCCAGCAGCCAAGATCCCGCACCACTCGAGCAGTACTTC.

This clonotype has ten or more counts. The chain couples TRBV7-9 to TRBJ2-3, with D possibly matching TRBD2 (6 bases). The V gene lost 7 bases and the J gene lost 6 bases, with 17 bases spanning the gap. The CDR3 has 14 residues. The germline V gene has CDR1 SEHNR and CDR2 FQNEAQ (reference sequence). The DNA for the CDR3 is TGTGCCAGCATGTGGCCTAGCGCGTCGGATACGCAGTATTTT. This sequence encodes CASMWPSASDTQYF.

This clonotype was seen repeatedly, ten times or more. This chain connects TRBV6-6 to TRBJ1-2; 7 bases are a match to TRBD1. The germline V gene has CDR1 MNHNY and CDR2 SVGAGI (reference sequence). The CDR3 consists of 14 residues. V trimming: 1 base; J trimming: 2 bases; junction bases outside the gene matches: 1. As DNA, the CDR3 is TGTGCCAGCAGTTACTTACAGGGGAACTATGGCTACACCTTC. Protein: CASSYLQGNYGYTF.

In this sample, this clonotype turned up many times. The rearrangement links TRBV5-1 to TRBJ2-7; 10 nucleotides match TRBD1. In germline, CDR1 is SGHRS, CDR2 YFSETQ. The CDR3 sequence is 14 residues long. The J segment lost 7 bases and the V segment lost 4 bases, leaving 8 bases of the junction unmatched. The chain's CDR3 is CASSGDRGLLEQYF. The CDR3, as DNA: TGCGCCAGCAGCGGGGACAGGGGTCTTTTGGAGCAGTACTTC.

This clonotype was observed at least ten times. The chain links TRBV9 to TRBJ2-5; TRBD1 matches at 10 bases. The V and J ends lost 4 bases and 5 bases, in that order; junction bases with no gene match: 11. Germline assignment: CDR1 SGDLS and CDR2 YYNGEE. The CDR3 length is 16 residues. Here the CDR3 DNA reads TGTGCCAGCAGCCCGACTCCGGGACAGGGGATGGAGACCCAGTACTTC. Translated: CASSPTPGQGMETQYF. The entire variable domain, with the rest obtained from reference TRBV9 and TRBJ2-5, is as follows: DSGVTQTPKHLITATGQRVTLRCSPRSGDLSVYWYQQSLDQGLQFLIQYYNGEERAKGNILERFSAQQFPDLHSELNLSSLELGDSALYFCASSPTPGQGMETQYFGPGTRLLVL.

This clonotype came up many times. The chain joins TRBV5-6 to TRBJ1-2; D is undetermined. CDR1 is SGHDT and CDR2 is YYEEEE in the germline V gene. The CDR3 totals 12 residues. V lost 4 bases and J lost 4, with 8 bases in between. The CDR3 nucleotides are TGTGCCAGCAGCCGGCGGCCCTATGGCTACACCTTC. Translated: CASSRRPYGYTF.

This chain links TRBV9 with TRBJ1-3; no clear D. Between the trimmed V and J ends, which lost 3 bases and 3 bases, there was a span of 7 bases. CDR1 SGDLS and CDR2 YYNGEE come from the germline V gene. The CDR3 loop spans 13 amino acids. In DNA form, the CDR3 reads TGTGCCAGCAGCGGTCACGGTGGAAACACCATATATTTT. Protein product: CASSGHGGNTIYF.

This clonotype occurred many times. The chain combines TRBV20-1 with TRBJ2-5; 10 bases agree with TRBD1. This CDR3 spans 15 amino acids. V was clipped by 3 bases and J by 1 base; unmatched bases: 5. Germline V gene sequence: CDR1 DFQATT, CDR2 SNEGSKA (reference sequence). The CDR3 loop reads CSAREDRGLQETQYF. The DNA for the CDR3 is TGCAGTGCTAGGGAAGACAGGGGGCTCCAAGAGACCCAGTACTTC.

This clonotype appeared many times. The genes are TRBV20-1 and TRBJ2-3; D ambiguous. Germline CDR1 reads DFQATT; CDR2 reads SNEGSKA (reference sequence). This CDR3 comprises 15 residues. Trimming took 6 bases from V and 0 from J, leaving 16 bases between them. CDR3 bases: TGCAGTGCAAAGCAGCCATCGCCTAGCACAGATACGCAGTATTTT. It codes for CSAKQPSPSTDTQYF.